The entry below describes one T cell receptor (beta chain). What it binds is not known. The data belong to a study of shared clonotypes between healthy human individuals. Across the whole study: Donors, aged 18 to 49, were a couple of women and three men. Study results and caveats: The authors expected sequencing depth to affect clonotype sharing among donors.

Terminally differentiated effector memory CD45RA+ cells were left out of the naive CD8 fraction, which was CD45RO-negative and positively selected for CCR7. V dropped 7 bases and J dropped 5; count of bases not matched to a gene: 17. The germline CDR1 and CDR2 sequences are SEHNR and FQNEAQ (reference sequence). This CDR3 is 18 amino acids long. Assay: immunoSEQ multiplex PCR; the TCRdb copy retains only in-frame clones and omits some. The sample shows millions of clones, under 95% of them seen only once. Sequencing was done on a sample of naive CD8+ T cells from PBMCs. The sequence derives from a young man in good health. Some clones in this sample may be carry-over from other donors' samples. V gene TRBV7-9 combines with J gene TRBJ2-1; 10 bases fit TRBD2. This chain's CDR3 is CASNGFTLTSGVHNEQFF. The CDR3 DNA reads as TGTGCCAGCAACGGTTTCACCCTCACTAGCGGGGTTCACAATGAGCAGTTCTTC.